This passage covers 20 T cell receptor beta chains from one sample sequenced in a study of CD8+CD57+ T cells in acquired aplastic anemia. It was genomic DNA that served as the template for profiling TCR beta VDJ and CDR3. TCRdb reprocessed the reads via MiXCR and lists one record per CDR3 protein. The sample shows some 190,000 distinct CDR3 sequences, around 45% of them seen only once. Sequenced input: sorted CD4+, CD8+, or CD8+CD57+ T cells (not recorded which) from PBMCs. These receptors all stem from a human donor in good health.

CDR3 nucleotide sequence: TGTGCCACCAGTGATCAGACATCTGAGCAGTTCTTC. It encodes CATSDQTSEQFF. The chain joins TRBV24-1 to TRBJ2-1; no definite D call. V was clipped by 3 bases and J by 9 bases, with 8 bases between them. Germline V gives CDR1 KGHDR, CDR2 SFDVKD. The CDR3 is made up of 12 amino acids.

This chain joins TRBV7-2 and TRBJ2-2, with D hard to call. This CDR3 contains 13 residues. The ends were cut back, 2 bases at V and 6 bases at J, with 7 bases in the middle. The germline CDR1 and CDR2 sequences are SGHTA and FQGNSA. The CDR3 nucleotides read TGTGCCAGCAGCTTACCTGGGCCCGGGGAGCTGTTTTTT. This translates into CASSLPGPGELFF.

The chain carries TRBV12-3 or TRBV12-4 and TRBJ2-2, with D possibly matching TRBD1 (6 bases). V was trimmed by 7 bases and J by 7 bases, leaving 19 bases between them. The CDR3 totals 15 residues. This CDR3 is CASKGDHRAGGELFF. The CDR3 DNA follows: TGTGCCAGCAAGGGAGATCACAGGGCGGGCGGGGAGCTGTTTTTT.

The chain recombines TRBV20-1 with TRBJ2-7, with D uncertain. V dropped 6 bases and J dropped 7 bases, with 16 bases sitting between them. The CDR3 length is 12 residues. Germline lookup yields CDR1 DFQATT and CDR2 SNEGSKA (reference sequence). This chain's CDR3 is CSARPPLREQYF. The CDR3 DNA is TGCAGTGCGCGCCCTCCCCTTAGGGAGCAGTACTTC.

CDR3 nucleotides: TGCAGTGCTAGAGTATACTATGGCTACACCTTC. This translates into CSARVYYGYTF. This sequence joins TRBV20-1 and TRBJ1-2; no reliable D call. CDR3 length equals 11 residues. V was clipped by 1 base and J by 3 bases, with 3 bases between them. Germline values: CDR1 DFQATT, CDR2 SNEGSKA (reference sequence).

This clonotype was detected many times. The chain has TRBV7-6 and TRBJ2-5; D not certain. V was clipped by 3 bases and J by 0 bases, with 5 bases between them. In germline, CDR1 is SGHVS, CDR2 FNYEAQ. This CDR3 is built from 13 residues. CDR3 sequence reads: CASSLVYQETQYF. The CDR3 coding sequence is TGTGCCAGCAGCTTGGTGTACCAAGAGACCCAGTACTTC. Combining the CDR3 with reference TRBV7-6 and TRBJ2-5 gives the whole variable domain GAGVSQSPRYKVTKRGQDVALRCDPISGHVSLYWYRQALGQGPEFLTYFNYEAQQDKSGLPNDRFSAERPEGSISTLTIQRTEQRDSAMYRCASSLVYQETQYFGPGTRLLVL.

The sample holds many counts of this clonotype. The rearrangement uses TRBV20-1 and TRBJ2-2, with 9 bases identical to TRBD2. The germline gives CDR1 DFQATT, CDR2 SNEGSKA (reference sequence). The J segment lost 6 bases and the V segment lost 3 bases, leaving 2 bases of the junction unmatched. This CDR3 region has 13 residues. The CDR3 is CSASSGSAGELFF. CDR3 in DNA: TGCAGTGCTAGTAGCGGGAGTGCCGGGGAGCTGTTTTTT.

The CDR3 reads CASSLELPGGPNTEAFF. The CDR3 coding sequence is TGTGCCAGCAGCTTAGAGCTCCCAGGAGGACCGAACACTGAAGCTTTCTTT. The chain combines TRBV7-6 with TRBJ1-1, with D unclear. This CDR3 contains 17 residues. V was cut by 1 base and J by 1 base, with 16 bases left in between. The germline V gene has CDR1 SGHVS and CDR2 FNYEAQ.

The rearrangement links TRBV7-9 to TRBJ2-7; D is uncertain. V dropped 2 bases and J dropped 8 bases, with 7 bases sitting between them. Per the germline V gene, CDR1 is SEHNR and CDR2 is FQNEAQ (reference sequence). This CDR3 contains 11 residues. CDR3 DNA sequence: TGTGCCAGCAGCTTACCCGAAAAGCAGTACTTC. It specifies CASSLPEKQYF.

The J gene is TRBJ2-7, the V gene TRBV7-9; no clear D. This CDR3 has 13 amino acids. V gave up 6 bases and J gave up 2 bases, with 11 bases separating them. Germline V gene sequence: CDR1 SEHNR, CDR2 FQNEAQ (reference sequence). The CDR3 is CASRTPHAYEQYF. CDR3 sequence (DNA): TGTGCCAGCAGAACACCTCACGCCTACGAGCAGTACTTC.

CDR3: CASSPGQANTDTQYF. Written as DNA, the CDR3 is TGTGCCAGCAGCCCGGGACAGGCGAACACAGATACGCAGTATTTT. The J gene is TRBJ2-3, the V gene TRBV13, with 8 positions matching TRBD1. This CDR3 is 15 amino acids long. The junction had 6 bases not matched to a gene; V was cut back by 5 bases and J by 2 bases. Germline CDR1 reads PRHDT; CDR2 reads FYEKMQ (reference sequence). The full variable domain, rest sourced from reference TRBV13 and TRBJ2-3, is AAGVIQSPRHLIKEKRETATLKCYPIPRHDTVYWYQQGPGQDPQFLISFYEKMQSDKGSIPDRFSAQQFSDYHSELNMSSLELGDSALYFCASSPGQANTDTQYFGPGTRLTVL.

The genes are TRBV3-1 and TRBJ2-1; 7 bases map to TRBD2. The V gene end was trimmed by 3 bases and the J gene end by 4 bases; junction bases not matched to a gene: 6. This CDR3 comprises 15 residues. In germline, CDR1 is LGHDT, CDR2 YNNKEL (reference sequence). The CDR3 DNA reads TGTGCCAGCAGCCAGATGGCTAGCGGTTACAATGAGCAGTTCTTC. Its translation is CASSQMASGYNEQFF.

This clonotype occurred a few times. V gene TRBV10-1 combines with J gene TRBJ1-1, with 9 nucleotides matching TRBD1. Germline V gene lookup returns CDR1 WNHNN and CDR2 SYGVQD (reference sequence). The CDR3 spans 17 residues. J gave up 0 bases and V 2 bases, and 7 bases lay outside the gene matches. CDR3 residues: CASSERRTGAMNTEAFF. CDR3 in DNA: TGCGCCAGCAGTGAGCGCCGGACAGGGGCCATGAACACTGAAGCTTTCTTT.

This chain joins TRBV2 and TRBJ1-1; 7 nucleotides agree with TRBD1. J lost 0 bases, V lost 4 bases, and 2 bases had no gene match. Germline CDR1 and CDR2: SNHLY and FYNNEI. The CDR3 is 14 amino acids. In DNA form, the CDR3 reads TGTGCCAGCAGTGGGGGGACAGTGAACACTGAAGCTTTCTTT. Encoded protein: CASSGGTVNTEAFF.

This clonotype was counted at least ten times. This rearrangement joins TRBV12-3 or TRBV12-4 to TRBJ2-2; the D gene is possibly TRBD2 (6 bases). The CDR3 is made up of 14 amino acids. V was trimmed by 6 bases and J by 6 bases, leaving 14 bases between them. CDR3: CASSPRLVSGELFF. CDR3 DNA: TGTGCCAGCAGCCCCCGACTAGTGTCCGGGGAGCTGTTTTTT.

The DNA of the CDR3 is TGTGCCAGCAGTGACGGACAGGGGAACACAGATACGCAGTATTTT. Encoded protein: CASSDGQGNTDTQYF. The rearrangement links TRBV12-3 or TRBV12-4 to TRBJ2-3; 9 bases align to TRBD1. CDR3 length equals 15 residues. J was trimmed by 2 bases and V by 5 bases; bases with no gene match: 5.

This clonotype appeared many times. This chain uses TRBV20-1 with TRBJ2-2, with D tentatively TRBD1 (5 bases). V shed 3 bases and J shed 4 bases, with 12 bases lying between them. The CDR3 totals 14 residues. In germline, CDR1 is DFQATT, CDR2 SNEGSKA (reference sequence). CDR3 protein: CSASTGPVTGELFF. As DNA, the CDR3 is TGCAGTGCTAGCACAGGCCCTGTCACCGGGGAGCTGTTTTTT.

In this sample, this clonotype turned up once. This chain uses TRBV25-1 with TRBJ2-1; D tentatively fits TRBD1 or TRBD2 (5 bases each). This CDR3 contains 12 residues. The germline V gene has CDR1 MGHDK and CDR2 SYGVNS. V was pared by 9 bases and J by 9 bases, with 15 bases between. The CDR3 loop is CARQLRDGEQFF. The CDR3 coding sequence is TGTGCCAGACAGCTAAGGGACGGTGAGCAGTTCTTC.

This clonotype was picked up a small number of times. This rearrangement joins TRBV10-2 to TRBJ2-7, with D tentatively TRBD1 (6 bases). V was pared by 4 bases and J by 2 bases, with 12 bases between. The length of the CDR3 is 14 residues. Per the germline V gene, CDR1 is WSHSY and CDR2 is SAAADI. The CDR3 reads CASSAWTAAYEQYF. The CDR3 DNA sequence: TGCGCCAGCAGTGCTTGGACAGCAGCCTACGAGCAGTACTTC.

This chain links TRBV19 with TRBJ2-7; 10 nucleotides align to TRBD2. Germline-derived CDR1 and CDR2 are LNHDA and SQIVND (reference sequence). CDR3 size: 15 residues. V lost 2 bases and J lost 2; bases outside the gene matches: 3. CDR3 loop: CASSITLAGPYEQYF. The DNA of the CDR3 is TGTGCCAGTAGTATAACACTAGCGGGACCCTACGAGCAGTACTTC.